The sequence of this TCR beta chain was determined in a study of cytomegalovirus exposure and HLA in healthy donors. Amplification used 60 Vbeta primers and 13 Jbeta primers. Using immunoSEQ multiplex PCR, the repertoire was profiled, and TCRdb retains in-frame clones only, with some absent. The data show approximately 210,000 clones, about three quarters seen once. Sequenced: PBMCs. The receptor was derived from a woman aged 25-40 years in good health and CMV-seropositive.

In DNA form, the CDR3 reads TGTGCCAGCAGCTTTTATCGACAGGACACTGAAGCTTTCTTT. Protein sequence: CASSFYRQDTEAFF. This chain uses TRBV7-9 with TRBJ1-1, with D perhaps TRBD1 (6 bases). CDR3 length: 14 residues. Trimming cost V 3 bases and J 3 bases, with 11 bases left between them. Germline V CDR1 and CDR2: SEHNR, FQNEAQ (reference sequence).